These T cell receptor beta chains were read from a single sample in a study of a mutant IDH1 vaccine in newly diagnosed glioma. Repertoires were generated with immunoSEQ multiplex PCR, while TCRdb's copy carries only in-frame clones and drops some. The sample shows about 59,000 clones, 91% of them seen only once. Sequencing was performed on PBMCs, taken from a glioma patient treated with radiotherapy, temozolomide or both. These receptors originate from a man over 45 with glioma. Each CDR3 is given with its conserved first and last residue. A D gene is named only where the DNA matches it firmly. Only part of the rows carry a size: once, few, many, or a class if the clone is expanded.

TRBV2	NA	15	NA	TRBJ2-3	TGTGCCAGCAAGAGGGTCGGACAGAGCACAGATACGCAGTATTTT	CASKRVGQSTDTQYF
TRBV2	once	14	NA	TRBJ2-1	TGTGCCAGCAGTGCCCTATCGAGGGACAATGAGCAGTTCTTC	CASSALSRDNEQFF
TRBV28	NA	15	NA	TRBJ1-2	TGTGCCAGCAGTCCATACTCGACAGCTAACTATGGCTACACCTTC	CASSPYSTANYGYTF
TRBV5-1	NA	13	NA	TRBJ1-1	TGCGCCAGCCGGGGCGGGGGGGGCACTGAAGCTTTCTTT	CASRGGGGTEAFF
TRBV7-9	NA	12	NA	TRBJ1-2	TGTGCCACCTACATTCGAGAGAATGGCTACACCTTC	CATYIRENGYTF
TRBV11-2	NA	13	NA	TRBJ1-2	TGTGCCAGCAGCTTAGCGGGGTTCCGCGGCTACACCTTC	CASSLAGFRGYTF
TRBV2	NA	13	NA	TRBJ1-2	TGTGCCAGCAGGCCTTTATTAGTGGGTGGCTACACCTTC	CASRPLLVGGYTF
TRBV28	NA	15	NA	TRBJ2-3	TGTGCCAGCAGTTCCTCCGACCGAGTGACAGATACGCAGTATTTT	CASSSSDRVTDTQYF
TRBV11-3	NA	16	NA	TRBJ2-5	TGTGCCAGCAGCTTAGATCACAGGGAGGCATTAGAGACCCAGTACTTC	CASSLDHREALETQYF
TRBV14	NA	15	TRBD2	TRBJ2-1	TGTGCCAGCAGACTTACTAGCGGGAGCTACAATGAGCAGTTCTTC	CASRLTSGSYNEQFF
TRBV9	few	14	NA	TRBJ2-2	TGTGCCAGCGGCCTAGCGCCCAACACCGGGGAGCTGTTTTTT	CASGLAPNTGELFF
TRBV19	NA	15	NA	TRBJ1-5	TGTGCCAGTAGTACACCCGGGGCCTTAAATCAGCCCCAGCATTTT	CASSTPGALNQPQHF
TRBV5-1	NA	14	TRBD2	TRBJ2-1	TGCGCCAGCAGGACTAGCGGGCCTCGCAATGAGCAGTTCTTC	CASRTSGPRNEQFF
TRBV25-1	NA	11	NA	TRBJ2-1	TGTGCCAGCACGGGTCACAATGAGCAGTTCTTC	CASTGHNEQFF
TRBV5-1	NA	15	TRBD1	TRBJ2-7	TGCGCCAGCAGCTTGGCGGACAGGGGCCTCTACGAGCAGTACTTC	CASSLADRGLYEQYF
TRBV29-1	NA	13	NA	TRBJ2-7	TGCAGCGTTGAAAGGGCGGGGGCGCACGAGCAGTACTTC	CSVERAGAHEQYF
TRBV11-2	NA	15	TRBD1	TRBJ2-7	TGTGCCAGCAGCTCCCGGGACAGGGGGAGGTACGAGCAGTACTTC	CASSSRDRGRYEQYF
TRBV28	NA	14	TRBD1	TRBJ1-4	TGTGCCAGCAGTTCACCGACAGGGGATGAAAAACTGTTTTTT	CASSSPTGDEKLFF
TRBV6-9	NA	14	TRBD2	TRBJ2-1	TGTGCCAGCAGGACTGGGACTAGCGGGAGGGGGGAGTTCTTC	CASRTGTSGRGEFF
TRBV27	NA	14	NA	TRBJ2-3	TGTGCCAGCAGGTTGAGGGGGGCTGGCGATACGCAGTATTTT	CASRLRGAGDTQYF
TRBV6-1	NA	15	TRBD1	TRBJ1-1	TGTGCCAGCAGTGATACGCAGGGGGCGCGGACTGAAGCTTTCTTT	CASSDTQGARTEAFF
TRBV5-1	NA	13	NA	TRBJ2-7	TGCGCCAGCAGCTTGGCCTCAGCCAGGGAGCAGTACTTC	CASSLASAREQYF
TRBV30	NA	14	TRBD1	TRBJ1-5	TGTGCCTGGAGTGTACGACAGGGGGGTCAGCCCCAGCATTTT	CAWSVRQGGQPQHF
TRBV27	once	13	NA	TRBJ2-5	TGTGCCAGCAGTTCCTACCGCCAAGAGACCCAGTACTTC	CASSSYRQETQYF
TRBV6-1	once	14	NA	TRBJ1-2	TGTGCCAGCAGTGAAGGACAGCAAGCCTATGGCTACACCTTC	CASSEGQQAYGYTF
TRBV6-4	NA	17	NA	TRBJ2-6	TGTGCCAGCAGTGAAGCGTCCGGAGGGTCTGGGGCCAACGTCCTGACTTTC	CASSEASGGSGANVLTF
TRBV6-5	NA	14	TRBD1	TRBJ1-5	TGTGCCAGCAGTTACGACAGGGTTAATCAGCCCCAGCATTTT	CASSYDRVNQPQHF
TRBV10-2	NA	22	TRBD1	TRBJ2-4	TGCGCCAGCAGTGAGTCCAACCCGGGACAGGGACCCGCTTATCTAGCCAAAAACATTCAGTACTTC	CASSESNPGQGPAYLAKNIQYF
TRBV4-2	NA	14	NA	TRBJ2-7	TGTGCCAGCAGCCAAGTGGGCAGGGACGGCGAGCAGTACTTC	CASSQVGRDGEQYF
TRBV28	NA	16	TRBD1	TRBJ1-1	TGTGCCAGCAGCGGGACAGGCTACGAACTGAACACTGAAGCTTTCTTT	CASSGTGYELNTEAFF
TRBV10-3	NA	14	NA	TRBJ2-4	TGTGCCATCAGACCTGAGTTAGGGGAAAACATTCAGTACTTC	CAIRPELGENIQYF
TRBV4-1	NA	15	NA	TRBJ1-3	TGCGCCAGCAGCCAAGACAGGGGCCAAGGCTACACCATATATTTT	CASSQDRGQGYTIYF
TRBV6-4	NA	14	NA	TRBJ2-2	TGTGCCAGCAGTGACTCCTGGGGAGGCGGGGAGCTGTTTTTT	CASSDSWGGGELFF
TRBV29-1	NA	12	TRBD2	TRBJ2-7	TGCAGCGTCGCCGGGACTAGCTACGAGCAGTACTTC	CSVAGTSYEQYF
TRBV6-5	NA	12	NA	TRBJ1-2	TGTGCCAGCAGTCTCAGGGGTTATGGCTACACCTTC	CASSLRGYGYTF
TRBV11-2	NA	14	NA	TRBJ2-7	TGTGCCAGCAGCGAAGGGTTACTCGGCTACGAGCAGTACTTC	CASSEGLLGYEQYF
TRBV7-9	NA	15	NA	TRBJ1-6	TGTGCCAGCAGCTTAGCGTCAAGAAAGAATTCACCCCTCCACTTT	CASSLASRKNSPLHF
TRBV6-5	NA	15	TRBD1	TRBJ2-1	TGTGCCAGCAGGGACGACAGGGGGAGAAACAATGAGCAGTTCTTC	CASRDDRGRNNEQFF
TRBV4-1	NA	15	TRBD1	TRBJ2-7	TGCGCCAGCAGCCAACCGGGACAGGGTAGGAACGAGCAGTACTTC	CASSQPGQGRNEQYF
TRBV5-1	NA	15	NA	TRBJ2-7	TGCGCCAGCAGCCGTAGACAGGATTCCTCCTACGAGCAGTACTTC	CASSRRQDSSYEQYF
TRBV5-8	NA	14	NA	TRBJ1-4	TGTGCCAGCAGCTTGATGGGACAAAGAGAAAAACTGTTTTTT	CASSLMGQREKLFF
TRBV7-8	NA	15	NA	TRBJ1-5	TGTGCCAGCAGCTTACCCGGGCCCTCCAATCAGCCCCAGCATTTT	CASSLPGPSNQPQHF
TRBV6-5	NA	14	TRBD1	TRBJ1-5	TGTGCCAGCAGTACCGACAGGGGGCGTCAGCCCCAGCATTTT	CASSTDRGRQPQHF
TRBV10-3	NA	13	NA	TRBJ2-7	TGTGCCATCAGTGAGGGCCTCTCCTACGAGCAGTACTTC	CAISEGLSYEQYF
TRBV19	NA	15	NA	TRBJ2-7	TGTGCCAGTAGCCTTGTTGCTAAGGGGTCCTACGAGCAGTACTTC	CASSLVAKGSYEQYF
TRBV14	NA	14	NA	TRBJ2-7	TGTGCCAGCAGATCTACAGGGGGGGGCTACGAGCAGTACTTC	CASRSTGGGYEQYF
TRBV30	NA	15	NA	TRBJ2-3	TGTGCCTGGAGTGGTGGGCAGGGAGGCACAGATACGCAGTATTTT	CAWSGGQGGTDTQYF
TRBV5-8	NA	14	NA	TRBJ1-5	TGTGCCAGCAGCTTTGGCAGGGGATATCAGCCCCAGCATTTT	CASSFGRGYQPQHF
TRBV7-2	NA	20	TRBD1	TRBJ2-7	TGTGCCAGCAGCTTAGCGTTAGCGGCGTCGAGGACAGGGCGCTCCTACGAGCAGTACTTC	CASSLALAASRTGRSYEQYF
TRBV5-4	NA	15	TRBD1	TRBJ2-1	TGTGCCAGCAGCTTGGGAGGGCAGGGGGCGGGTGAGCAGTTCTTC	CASSLGGQGAGEQFF
TRBV28	once	17	TRBD2	TRBJ2-2	TGTGCCAGCAGTTGGACTAGCGGGAGGGTGGATACCGGGGAGCTGTTTTTT	CASSWTSGRVDTGELFF
TRBV9	NA	15	NA	TRBJ1-2	TGTGCCAGCAGCGTCGCCGGGAGGGCAGGGTCTGGCTACACCTTC	CASSVAGRAGSGYTF
TRBV13	NA	13	TRBD2	TRBJ2-3	TGTGCCAGCAGCTTATGGCGGGAGGCTACGCAGTATTTT	CASSLWREATQYF
TRBV6-5	once	14	TRBD1	TRBJ2-7	TGTGCCAGCAGTACCCGGACAGGGGGTTACGAGCAGTACTTC	CASSTRTGGYEQYF
TRBV28	NA	14	TRBD1	TRBJ2-5	TGTGCCAGCAGTTTATCGGGACAGCAAGAGACCCAGTACTTC	CASSLSGQQETQYF
TRBV29-1	NA	12	NA	TRBJ2-3	TGCAGCGTTGAGTGGGGCACAGATACGCAGTATTTT	CSVEWGTDTQYF
TRBV7-2	NA	12	NA	TRBJ1-1	TGTGCCAGCAGCCAAGGGAGGACTGAAGCTTTCTTT	CASSQGRTEAFF
TRBV27	NA	15	NA	TRBJ2-3	TGTGCCAGCAGCCAACAGGGTGTCGGGGCAGATACGCAGTATTTT	CASSQQGVGADTQYF
TRBV4-2	NA	17	TRBD1	TRBJ1-5	TGTGCCAGCAGCCAAGCCTCCGGACAGGGTCGAAATCAGCCCCAGCATTTT	CASSQASGQGRNQPQHF